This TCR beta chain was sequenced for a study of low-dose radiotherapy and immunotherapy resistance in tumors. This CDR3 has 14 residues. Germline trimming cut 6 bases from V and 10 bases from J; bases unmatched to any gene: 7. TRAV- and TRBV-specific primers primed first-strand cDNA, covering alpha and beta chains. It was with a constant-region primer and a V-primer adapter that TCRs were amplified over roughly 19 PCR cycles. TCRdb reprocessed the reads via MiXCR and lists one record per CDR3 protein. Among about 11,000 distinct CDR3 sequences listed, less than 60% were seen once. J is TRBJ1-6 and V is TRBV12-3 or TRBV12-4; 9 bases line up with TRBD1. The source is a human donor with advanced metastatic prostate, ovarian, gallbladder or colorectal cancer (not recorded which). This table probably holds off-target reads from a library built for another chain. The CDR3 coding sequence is TGTGCCAGCAGCTTGGGACAGGGACAATCACCCCTCCACTTT. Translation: CASSLGQGQSPLHF.